This T cell receptor (beta chain) was identified during a study of human T cells and chemical hapten exposure. With V trimmed by 2 bases and J by 0 bases, 10 bases remained unmatched. Per germline, CDR1 LGHNA and CDR2 YNFKEQ. The CDR3 is 18 residues long. Sequencing started from total RNA isolated from unfractionated whole blood. About this clonotype itself: Its antigen is unknown.

The study's library attached unique molecular identifiers to single cDNA molecules. TCRdb re-called the 5' RACE reads with MiXCR, one entry per CDR3 protein. The table records 110,000 or so distinct CDR3 sequences, 19% of them present only once. Whole-study results and caveats: TCRs whose frequency exceeded 1 in 1000 remained the same following DPC sensitization.

The chain employs TRBV4-2 and TRBJ1-5; 7 bases are a match to TRBD1. The sequence was obtained from a human donor in good health. The CDR3 DNA follows: TGTGCCAGCAGCCAAACGCCAACAGGGGCCACTAGCAATCAGCCCCAGCATTTT. It codes for CASSQTPTGATSNQPQHF.